The present TCR beta chain was sequenced within a study of blood T cells in healthy people across ages. Study conclusions and caveats: More naive CD4+ cells and higher diversity were found in long-lived than in aged donors.

For the second PCR, which ran for 7 to 11 cycles, a sample-barcoded 5' primer and a J-beta primer mix were used. TCRdb processed the 5' RACE reads anew with MiXCR; each CDR3 protein has one entry. The repertoire has 750,000 to 850,000 distinct CDR3 sequences, approximately 25% of them found once; the top ten carry roughly 3.8%. A few counts support this clonotype. Antigen specificity is unknown. In germline, CDR1 is MNHEY, CDR2 SVGEGT. CDR3 length: 12 amino acids. Trimming left V 4 bases short and J 7 bases short, with 8 bases between. This sample was shared with a second study, whose subject was T cells of mothers and their children.

The rearrangement uses TRBV6-2 or TRBV6-3 and TRBJ2-1; no firm D call. Sequencing used blood. The receptor's source is a boy aged 5-17 years in good health. The DNA of the CDR3 is TGTGCCAGCAGTTTCGCCGTAAATGAGCAGTTCTTC. Residues: CASSFAVNEQFF.